This record looks at one T cell receptor (beta chain) sequence and its context. With a much larger clone just one base away, this may be a read error. The sample comes from a study of T cells in Graves' hyperthyroidism and ophthalmopathy. The TCR beta CDR3 regions underwent amplification using RNA transcripts as the source. During a first-round RT-PCR of the TCR CDR3, the HTBI primer set was used. TCRdb reanalysed the multiplex PCR reads using MiXCR and keeps one entry per CDR3 protein. The data contain roughly 170,000 distinct CDR3 sequences, around 8.9% of them seen just once; the ten biggest clones take up less than 25%. Specimen: blood. The TCR sequence derives from a woman aged 18-29 years with Graves' hyperthyroidism that later progressed to Graves' ophthalmopathy.

CDR3 bases: TGTGCCAGCAAGGGGATACAGGGGGGTGGCTCACCCCTCCACTTT. Residues: CASKGIQGGGSPLHF. This rearrangement joins TRBV6-1 to TRBJ1-6; 8 bases fit TRBD1. The CDR3 is made up of 15 amino acids. Germline V gene lookup returns CDR1 MNHNS and CDR2 SASEGT. The trim removed 7 bases at V and 10 bases at J, leaving 12 bases unmatched.